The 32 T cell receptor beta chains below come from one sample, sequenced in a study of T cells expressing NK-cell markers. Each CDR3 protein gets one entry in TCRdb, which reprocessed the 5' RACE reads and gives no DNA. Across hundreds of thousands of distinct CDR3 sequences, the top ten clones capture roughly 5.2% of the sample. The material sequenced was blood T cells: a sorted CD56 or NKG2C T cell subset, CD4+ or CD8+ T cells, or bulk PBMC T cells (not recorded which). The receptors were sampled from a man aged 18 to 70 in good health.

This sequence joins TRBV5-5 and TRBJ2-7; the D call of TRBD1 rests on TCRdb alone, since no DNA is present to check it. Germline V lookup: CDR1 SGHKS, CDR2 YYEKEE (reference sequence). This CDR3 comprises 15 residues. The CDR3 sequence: CASTPEAGVTYEQYF. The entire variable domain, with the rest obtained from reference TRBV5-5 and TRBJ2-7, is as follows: DAGVTQSPTHLIKTRGQQVTLRCSPISGHKSVSWYQQVLGQGPQFIFQYYEKEERGRGNFPDRFSARQFPNYSSELNVNALLLGDSALYLCASTPEAGVTYEQYFGPGTRLTVT.

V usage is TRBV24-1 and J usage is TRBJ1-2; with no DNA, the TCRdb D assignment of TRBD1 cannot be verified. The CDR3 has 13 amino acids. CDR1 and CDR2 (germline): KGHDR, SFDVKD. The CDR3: CATSETGRYGYTF.

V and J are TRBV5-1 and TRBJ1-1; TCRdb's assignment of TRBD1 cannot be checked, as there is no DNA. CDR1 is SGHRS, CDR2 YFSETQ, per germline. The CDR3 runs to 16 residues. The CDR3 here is CASSLELTGPNTEAFF.

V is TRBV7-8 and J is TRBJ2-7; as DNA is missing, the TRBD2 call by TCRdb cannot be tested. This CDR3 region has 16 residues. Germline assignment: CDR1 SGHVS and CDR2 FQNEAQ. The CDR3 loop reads CASSLVFRGVAYEQYF.

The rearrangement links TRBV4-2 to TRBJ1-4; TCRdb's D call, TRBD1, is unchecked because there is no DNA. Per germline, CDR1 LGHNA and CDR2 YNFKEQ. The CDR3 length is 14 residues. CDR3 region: CASSQDRGNEKLFF.

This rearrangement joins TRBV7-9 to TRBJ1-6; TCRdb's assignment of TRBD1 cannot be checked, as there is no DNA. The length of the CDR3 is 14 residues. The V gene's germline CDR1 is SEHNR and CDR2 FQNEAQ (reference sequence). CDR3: CASSFQGNNSPLHF.

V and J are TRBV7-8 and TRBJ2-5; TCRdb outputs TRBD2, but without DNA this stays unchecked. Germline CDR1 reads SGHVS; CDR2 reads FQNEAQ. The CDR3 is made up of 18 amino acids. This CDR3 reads CASSGRRLAGGVGETQYF.

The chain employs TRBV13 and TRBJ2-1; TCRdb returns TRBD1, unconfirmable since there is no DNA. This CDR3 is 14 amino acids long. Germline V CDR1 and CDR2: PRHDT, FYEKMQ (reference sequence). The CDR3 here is CASSKGPLDNEQFF.

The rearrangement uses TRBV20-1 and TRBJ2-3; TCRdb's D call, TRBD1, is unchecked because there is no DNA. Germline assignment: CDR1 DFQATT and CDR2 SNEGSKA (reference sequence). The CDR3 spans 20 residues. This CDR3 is CSAVDRGLPRLALDVGTQYF.

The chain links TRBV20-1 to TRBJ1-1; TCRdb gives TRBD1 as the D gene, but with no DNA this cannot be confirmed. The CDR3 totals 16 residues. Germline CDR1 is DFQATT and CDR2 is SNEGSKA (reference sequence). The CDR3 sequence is CSARVRGGYLNTEAFF.

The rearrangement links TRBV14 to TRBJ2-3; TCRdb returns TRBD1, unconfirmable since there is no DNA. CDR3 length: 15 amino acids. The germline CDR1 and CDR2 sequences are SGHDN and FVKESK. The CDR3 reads CASANRDSFADTQYF. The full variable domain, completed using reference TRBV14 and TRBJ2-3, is EAGVTQFPSHSVIEKGQTVTLRCDPISGHDNLYWYRRVMGKEIKFLLHFVKESKQDESGMPNNRFLAERTGGTYSTLKVQPAELEDSGVYFCASANRDSFADTQYFGPGTRLTVL.

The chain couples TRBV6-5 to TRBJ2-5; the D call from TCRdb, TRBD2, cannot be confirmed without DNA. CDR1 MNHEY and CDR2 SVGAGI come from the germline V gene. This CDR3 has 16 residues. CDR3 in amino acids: CASSYSGLVAQETQYF.

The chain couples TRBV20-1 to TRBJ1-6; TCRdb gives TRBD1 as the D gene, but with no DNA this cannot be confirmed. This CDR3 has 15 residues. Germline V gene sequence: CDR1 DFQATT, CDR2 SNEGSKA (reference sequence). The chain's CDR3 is CSASPPVPGSSPLHF.

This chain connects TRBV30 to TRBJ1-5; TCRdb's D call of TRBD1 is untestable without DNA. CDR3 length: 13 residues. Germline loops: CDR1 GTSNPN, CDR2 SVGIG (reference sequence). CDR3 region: CAWRGQGNQPQHF.

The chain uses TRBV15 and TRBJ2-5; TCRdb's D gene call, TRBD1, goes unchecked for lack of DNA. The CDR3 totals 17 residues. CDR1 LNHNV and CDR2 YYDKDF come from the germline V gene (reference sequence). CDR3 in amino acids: CATSRGLSGQGRETQYF.

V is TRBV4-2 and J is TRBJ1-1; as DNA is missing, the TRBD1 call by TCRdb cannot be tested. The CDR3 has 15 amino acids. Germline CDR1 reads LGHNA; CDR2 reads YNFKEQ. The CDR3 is CASSQDSGGSTEAFF.

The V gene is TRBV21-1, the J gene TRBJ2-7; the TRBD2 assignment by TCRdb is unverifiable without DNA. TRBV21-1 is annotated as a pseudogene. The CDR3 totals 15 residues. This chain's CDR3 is CASSLGPADSYEQYF.

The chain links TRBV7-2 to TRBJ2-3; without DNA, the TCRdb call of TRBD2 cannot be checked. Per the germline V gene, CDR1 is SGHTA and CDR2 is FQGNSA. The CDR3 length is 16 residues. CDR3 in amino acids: CASSYETGLVSHTQYF.

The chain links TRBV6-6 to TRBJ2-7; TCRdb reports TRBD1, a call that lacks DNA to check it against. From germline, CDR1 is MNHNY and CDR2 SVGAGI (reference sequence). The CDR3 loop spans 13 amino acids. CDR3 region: CASSAPRDTEQYF.

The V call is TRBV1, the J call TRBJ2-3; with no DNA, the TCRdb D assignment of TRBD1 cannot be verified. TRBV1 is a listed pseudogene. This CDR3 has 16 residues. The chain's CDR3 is CTSSQEVRGMGVTQYF.

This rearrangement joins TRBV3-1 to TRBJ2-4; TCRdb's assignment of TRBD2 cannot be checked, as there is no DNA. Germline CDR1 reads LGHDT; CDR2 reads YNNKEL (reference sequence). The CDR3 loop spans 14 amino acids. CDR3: CASSKSGTKNIQYF.

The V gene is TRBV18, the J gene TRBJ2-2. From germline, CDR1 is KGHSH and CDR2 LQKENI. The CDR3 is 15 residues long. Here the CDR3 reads CASSPLGARTGELFF.

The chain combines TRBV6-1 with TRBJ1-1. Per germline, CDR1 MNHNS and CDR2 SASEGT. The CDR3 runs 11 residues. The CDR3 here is CASTIFTEAFF.

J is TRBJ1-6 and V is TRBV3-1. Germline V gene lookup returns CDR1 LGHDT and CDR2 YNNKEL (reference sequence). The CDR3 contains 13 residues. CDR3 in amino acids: CASSQDWNSPLHF.

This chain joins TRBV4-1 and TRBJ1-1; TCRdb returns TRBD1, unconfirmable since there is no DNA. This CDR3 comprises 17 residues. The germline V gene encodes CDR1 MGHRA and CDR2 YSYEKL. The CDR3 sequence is CASSQGILDRGWTEAFF.

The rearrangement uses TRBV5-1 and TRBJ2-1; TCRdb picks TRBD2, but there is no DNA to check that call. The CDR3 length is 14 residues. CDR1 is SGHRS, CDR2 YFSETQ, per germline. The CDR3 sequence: CASKIGGEIGGEFF. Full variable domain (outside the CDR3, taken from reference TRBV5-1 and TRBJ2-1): KAGVTQTPRYLIKTRGQQVTLSCSPISGHRSVSWYQQTPGQGLQFLFEYFSETQRNKGNFPGRFSGRQFSNSRSEMNVSTLELGDSALYLCASKIGGEIGGEFFGPGTRLTVL.

CDR3 in amino acids: CASSLTGTATQETQYF. This chain connects TRBV7-9 to TRBJ2-5; TCRdb picks TRBD1, but there is no DNA to check that call. The CDR3 contains 16 residues. The germline V gene encodes CDR1 SEHNR and CDR2 FQNEAQ (reference sequence).

The CDR3 sequence is CATSRDEGTSGAWDTQYF. The gene calls are TRBV15 and TRBJ2-3; the TCRdb call, TRBD2, lacks DNA for checking. Looked up from germline, CDR1 is LNHNV and CDR2 is YYDKDF (reference sequence). This CDR3 contains 18 residues.

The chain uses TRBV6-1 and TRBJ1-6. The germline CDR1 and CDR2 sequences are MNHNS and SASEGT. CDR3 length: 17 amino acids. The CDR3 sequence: CASTRAKIGSFNSPLHF.

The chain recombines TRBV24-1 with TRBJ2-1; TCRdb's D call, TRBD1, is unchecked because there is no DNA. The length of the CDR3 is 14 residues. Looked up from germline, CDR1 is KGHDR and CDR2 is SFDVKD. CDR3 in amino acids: CATSVPGPAYEQFF.

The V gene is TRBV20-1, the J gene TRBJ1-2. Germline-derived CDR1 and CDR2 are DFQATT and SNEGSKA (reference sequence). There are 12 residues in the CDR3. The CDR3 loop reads CSASSAVYGYTF.

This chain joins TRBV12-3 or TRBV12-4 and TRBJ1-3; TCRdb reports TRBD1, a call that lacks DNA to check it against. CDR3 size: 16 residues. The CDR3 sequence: CASSGQGQISGNTIYF.